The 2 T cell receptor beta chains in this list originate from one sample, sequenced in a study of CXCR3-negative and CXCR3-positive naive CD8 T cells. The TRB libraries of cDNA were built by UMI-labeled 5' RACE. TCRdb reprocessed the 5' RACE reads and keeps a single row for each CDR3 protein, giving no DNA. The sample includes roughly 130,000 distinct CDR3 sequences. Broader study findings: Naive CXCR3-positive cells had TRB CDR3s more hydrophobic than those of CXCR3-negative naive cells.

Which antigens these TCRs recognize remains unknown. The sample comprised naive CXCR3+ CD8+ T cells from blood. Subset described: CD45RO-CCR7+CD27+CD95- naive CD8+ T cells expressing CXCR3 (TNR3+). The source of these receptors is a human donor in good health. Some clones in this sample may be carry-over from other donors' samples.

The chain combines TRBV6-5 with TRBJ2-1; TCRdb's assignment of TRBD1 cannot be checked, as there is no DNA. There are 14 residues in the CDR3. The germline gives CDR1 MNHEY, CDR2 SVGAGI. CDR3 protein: CASSYGPGGTEQFF.

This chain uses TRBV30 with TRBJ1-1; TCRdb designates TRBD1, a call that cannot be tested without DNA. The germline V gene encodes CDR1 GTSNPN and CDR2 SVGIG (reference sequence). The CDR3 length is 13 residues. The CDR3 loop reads CAWADGQNTEAFF.